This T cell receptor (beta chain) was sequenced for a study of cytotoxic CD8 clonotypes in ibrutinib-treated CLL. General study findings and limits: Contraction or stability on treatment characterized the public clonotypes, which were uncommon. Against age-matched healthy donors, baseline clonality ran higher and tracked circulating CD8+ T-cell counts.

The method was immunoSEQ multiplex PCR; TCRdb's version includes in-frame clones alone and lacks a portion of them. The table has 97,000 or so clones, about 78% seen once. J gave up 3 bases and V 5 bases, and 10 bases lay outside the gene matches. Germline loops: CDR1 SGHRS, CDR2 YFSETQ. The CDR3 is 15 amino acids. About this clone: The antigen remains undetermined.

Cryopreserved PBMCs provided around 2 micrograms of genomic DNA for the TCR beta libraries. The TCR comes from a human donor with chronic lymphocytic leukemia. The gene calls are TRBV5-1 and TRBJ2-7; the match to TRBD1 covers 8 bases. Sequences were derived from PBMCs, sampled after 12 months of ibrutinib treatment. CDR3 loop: CASREQGVGRYEQYF. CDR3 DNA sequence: TGCGCCAGCAGGGAACAGGGGGTAGGTCGCTACGAGCAGTACTTC.